This T cell receptor (beta chain) was recorded in a study of T-cell memory formation after mild COVID-19. TCRdb independently ran MiXCR on the 5' RACE reads; one entry per CDR3 protein. The top ten clones hold 2% to 2.5% of a sample with approximately 180,000 distinct CDR3 sequences, approximately 16% of them seen once. The CDR3 covers 18 residues. Germline CDR1 reads SEHNR; CDR2 reads FQNEAQ (reference sequence). Germline trimming cut 1 base from V and 1 base from J; bases unmatched to any gene: 9. This TCR was recovered from an adult woman who had mild COVID-19 (a few samples of this study predate the infection). Cell type and time point are not known. Specimen: PBMCs or a T cell subset sorted from them (not recorded which). V is TRBV7-9 and J is TRBJ2-1; TRBD1 matches 8 bases. The CDR3 DNA follows: TGTGCCAGCAGCTTAGGGGGTTTGAGGACAGGGTCCTACAATGAGCAGTTCTTC. The encoded protein is CASSLGGLRTGSYNEQFF.